A selection of T cell receptor beta chains follows, all from one sample in a study of blood T cell repertoires in COVID-19. Data came from immunoSEQ multiplex PCR; TCRdb stores just in-frame clones and leaves some out. The sample consists of about 230,000 clones, 65% to 90% of them appearing once. Sequenced material: peripheral blood. The receptors shown here come from a woman aged 45-59 years with acute or convalescent COVID-19. Each CDR3 is given with its conserved first and last residue. The D gene is left open where the match is weak. For some rows the clone size is stated as once, few or many, or as a class when expanded; others skip it.

>TRBV25-1|NA|TRBJ2-1|NA
CASSWQGNEQFF
TGTGCCAGCAGTTGGCAGGGGAATGAGCAGTTCTTC
>TRBV12-3/TRBV12-4|NA|TRBJ2-5|NA
CASSYLFRETQYF
TGTGCCAGCAGCTACCTTTTCAGGGAGACCCAGTACTTC
>TRBV2|NA|TRBJ1-1|NA
CASSERGNTEAFF
TGTGCCAGCAGTGAGAGGGGGAATACTGAAGCTTTCTTT
>TRBV7-3|TRBD2|TRBJ2-7|NA
CASRSPGGGRPYEQYF
TGTGCCAGCAGATCCCCTGGCGGGGGGCGCCCCTACGAGCAGTACTTC
>TRBV4-2|TRBD2|TRBJ2-7|NA
CASSQAPGLGYLGQYF
TGTGCCAGCAGCCAAGCGCCGGGACTAGGTTATTTAGGGCAGTACTTC
>TRBV7-8|NA|TRBJ1-4|NA
CASSLVGRVDEKLFF
TGTGCCAGCAGCTTAGTAGGCAGGGTGGATGAAAAACTGTTTTTT
>TRBV7-3|TRBD2|TRBJ2-5|NA
CASSQNGGVETQYF
TGTGCCAGCAGCCAAAACGGGGGGGTAGAGACCCAGTACTTC
>TRBV28|NA|TRBJ2-2|NA
CASSIQGTGTGELFF
TGTGCCAGCAGCATACAGGGGACTGGCACCGGGGAGCTGTTTTTT
>TRBV6-2/TRBV6-3|NA|TRBJ2-1|many
CASSYLQGNEQFF
TGTGCCAGCAGTTACCTACAGGGAAATGAGCAGTTCTTC
>TRBV20-1|TRBD1|TRBJ2-3|NA
CSASSRTGRTDTQYF
TGCAGTGCTAGTTCGCGGACAGGGCGCACAGATACGCAGTATTTT
>TRBV10-1|TRBD2|TRBJ2-7|once
CASSELGAPGGSHYEQYF
TGCGCCAGCAGTGAGTTAGGGGCTCCGGGAGGGTCACACTACGAGCAGTACTTC
>TRBV27|NA|TRBJ2-7|NA
CASSFRLAFEQYF
TGTGCCAGCAGTTTTCGACTTGCCTTCGAGCAGTACTTC
>TRBV6-2/TRBV6-3|NA|TRBJ1-1|NA
CASSYNQDRGNTEAFF
TGTGCCAGCAGTTACAATCAAGACAGAGGGAACACTGAAGCTTTCTTT
>TRBV6-5|TRBD2|TRBJ2-1|once
CASSYSSGSLEQFF
TGTGCCAGCAGTTACAGTAGCGGGAGCCTTGAGCAGTTCTTC
>TRBV2|NA|TRBJ2-1|NA
CASSATGSSYNEQFF
TGTGCCAGCAGCGCCACAGGGAGCTCCTACAATGAGCAGTTCTTC
>TRBV30|NA|TRBJ1-6|NA
CASGPGLQKWANSPLHF
TGTGCCAGCGGACCGGGACTCCAAAAATGGGCAAATTCACCCCTCCACTTT
>TRBV3-1/TRBV3-2|NA|TRBJ2-1|NA
CASSQGPAGALNEQFF
TGTGCCAGCAGCCAAGGACCGGCGGGGGCCCTCAATGAGCAGTTCTTC
>TRBV7-9|TRBD1|TRBJ1-1|NA
CASSLVATGVTEAFF
TGTGCCAGCAGCTTAGTGGCGACAGGGGTGACTGAAGCTTTCTTT
>TRBV5-6|NA|TRBJ2-3|NA
CASSFGSWRGTDTQYF
TGTGCCAGCAGCTTTGGGTCGTGGAGGGGCACAGATACGCAGTATTTT
>TRBV28|TRBD2|TRBJ2-3|NA
CASRTSGTDTQYF
TGTGCCAGCAGGACTAGCGGCACAGATACGCAGTATTTT
>TRBV19|TRBD1|TRBJ1-2|once
CASSEQGTSFYGYTF
TGTGCCAGTAGTGAACAGGGGACCTCCTTCTATGGCTACACCTTC
>TRBV2|NA|TRBJ2-3|NA
CACQAGLSTDTQYF
TGTGCCTGTCAGGCGGGCCTAAGCACAGATACGCAGTATTTT
>TRBV29-1|TRBD1|TRBJ2-2|NA
CSAAGTADSPNTGELFF
TGCAGCGCAGCCGGGACAGCGGATTCCCCGAACACCGGGGAGCTGTTTTTT
>TRBV12-2|NA|TRBJ2-1|NA
CASRPASGGIYNEQFF
TGTGCAAGTCGTCCAGCTAGCGGGGGCATTTACAATGAGCAGTTCTTC
>TRBV6-5|TRBD1|TRBJ1-3|NA
CASSSPGQGGGNTIYF
TGTGCCAGCAGTTCACCGGGACAGGGTGGAGGAAACACCATATATTTT